This T cell receptor beta chain was observed in a study of cytomegalovirus exposure and HLA in healthy donors. Study-wide points: Rare sequences made up most TCRs, while some public TCRs were found in many donors.

This CDR3 spans 15 amino acids. V shed 0 bases, J shed 3 bases, and the junction held 4 bases outside the gene matches. The V gene's germline CDR1 is SGHRS and CDR2 YFSETQ. Researchers ran the PCR with 60 Vbeta and 13 Jbeta primers. The repertoire was sequenced with immunoSEQ multiplex PCR; TCRdb's copy has only in-frame clones and lacks some. This sample has about 120,000 clones, with about 80% found just once. For this clone: What it binds is unknown.

V usage is TRBV5-1 and J usage is TRBJ2-7, with 9 bases identical to TRBD1. Sample: PBMCs. This clonotype was sampled from a woman younger than 35 in good health and CMV-seropositive. CDR3 loop: CASSLEPGQGYEQYF. CDR3 bases: TGCGCCAGCAGCTTGGAACCGGGACAGGGCTACGAGCAGTACTTC.